Here is one T cell receptor (beta chain) with its context. This sample was included in a study of cytomegalovirus exposure and HLA in healthy donors. Generated by immunoSEQ multiplex PCR, the TCRdb table keeps only in-frame clones and is missing some. The sample includes around 250,000 clones, about 90% seen only once; the top ten take 0.37%. With 4 bases clipped from V and 7 bases from J, the junction kept 15 bases outside the gene matches. The CDR3 length is 17 residues. CDR1 MNHNS and CDR2 SASEGT come from the germline V gene. The source of this sequence is a woman aged 18 to 35 in good health and CMV-seronegative. The chain uses TRBV6-1 and TRBJ1-3, with TRBD1 identical over 8 bases. The sequenced sample was PBMCs. The CDR3 DNA reads as TGTGCCAGCAGTGGATCCCCGAGCGGACAGGGAAGGAACACCATATATTTT. It yields the protein CASSGSPSGQGRNTIYF.